This T cell receptor beta chain emerged from a study of identical twins. V was clipped by 0 bases and J by 8 bases; unmatched bases: 7. CDR1 is SGHTA, CDR2 FQGNSA, per germline. The CDR3 length is 15 residues. From the 5' RACE reads, TCRdb called clonotypes with MiXCR, one entry per CDR3 protein. The sample consists of approximately 410,000 distinct CDR3 sequences, less than 20% of them appearing once. Sequencing was carried out using naive T cells sorted from blood. The TCR originated in a middle-aged man in good health. The chain links TRBV7-2 to TRBJ2-1; 7 bases map to TRBD1. CDR3 nucleotide sequence: TGTGCCAGCAGCTTAGCGGCGACAGGGATCGATGAGCAGTTCTTC. Translated, it gives CASSLAATGIDEQFF. Variable domain in full (rest from reference TRBV7-2 and TRBJ2-1): GAGVSQSPSNKVTEKGKDVELRCDPISGHTALYWYRQSLGQGLEFLIYFQGNSAPDKSGLPSDRFSAERTGGSVSTLTIQRTQQEDSAVYLCASSLAATGIDEQFFGPGTRLTVL.